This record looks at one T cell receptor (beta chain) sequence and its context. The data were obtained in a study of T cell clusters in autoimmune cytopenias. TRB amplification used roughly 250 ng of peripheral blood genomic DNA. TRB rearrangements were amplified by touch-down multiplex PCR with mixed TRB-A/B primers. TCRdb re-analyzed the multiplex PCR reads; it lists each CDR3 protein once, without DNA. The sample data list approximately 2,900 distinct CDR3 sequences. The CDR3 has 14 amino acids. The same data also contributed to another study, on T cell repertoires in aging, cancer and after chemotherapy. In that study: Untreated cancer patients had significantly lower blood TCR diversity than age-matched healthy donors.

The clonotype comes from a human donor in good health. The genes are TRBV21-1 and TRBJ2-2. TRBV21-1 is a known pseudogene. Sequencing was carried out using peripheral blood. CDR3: CASSRTDGAGELFF.